The 19 T cell receptor beta chains below all came from one sample that was sequenced in a study of T cell repertoires in cytomegalovirus infection. Each CDR3 protein is one row after TCRdb ran MiXCR on the reads. In the table there are approximately 990,000 distinct CDR3 sequences, less than 40% of which are singletons. Their target antigens are unknown. This material consisted of cultured CD8+ T cells from PBMCs, taken from culture after CMV antigen stimulation. These receptors all come from a human donor in good health (CMV status not recorded). Some clones in this sample may be carry-over from other donors' samples.

The chain recombines TRBV7-9 with TRBJ2-3, with 9 bases identical to TRBD1. Per germline, CDR1 SEHNR and CDR2 FQNEAQ (reference sequence). Unmatched junction bases numbered 12, after V lost 4 bases and J lost 4 bases. CDR3 size: 17 residues. In DNA form, the CDR3 reads TGTGCCAGCAGCTCGGCGTGGGGGACAGGGATGGCAGATACGCAGTATTTT. It specifies CASSSAWGTGMADTQYF.

This clonotype was observed a handful of times. A much larger clone differs by one base, so this may be a read error. V gene TRBV7-2 combines with J gene TRBJ1-1; D perhaps matches TRBD1 (5 bases). This CDR3 has 16 residues. Germline V gene data show CDR1 as SGHTA and CDR2 as FQGNSA. In DNA, the CDR3 is TGTGTCAGCAGCTCAGTCAGAGGGGTATGGAACACTGAAGCTTTCTTT. It is translated as CVSSSVRGVWNTEAFF.

The chain employs TRBV19 and TRBJ2-5; D uncertain. Per germline, CDR1 LNHDA and CDR2 SQIVND (reference sequence). The CDR3 covers 14 residues. Trimming removed 0 bases at V and 1 base at J, with 6 bases between. The CDR3 region is CASSIELFQETQYF. The CDR3, as DNA: TGTGCCAGTAGTATAGAGCTGTTCCAAGAGACCCAGTACTTC.

In its sample, this clonotype was seen a few times. The chain carries TRBV19 and TRBJ2-1; D is uncertain. The CDR3 is made up of 14 amino acids. In germline, CDR1 is LNHDA, CDR2 SQIVND (reference sequence). Trimming left V 3 bases short and J 4 bases short, with 10 bases between. The CDR3 spells CASSIVQKYNEQFF. CDR3 coding DNA: TGTGCCAGTAGTATCGTGCAGAAATACAATGAGCAGTTCTTC.

V gene TRBV20-1 combines with J gene TRBJ2-7, with TRBD2 matching over 12 bases. The CDR3 has 16 amino acids. V lost 5 bases to trimming and J lost 2 bases; unmatched junction nucleotides: 10. From germline, CDR1 is DFQATT and CDR2 SNEGSKA (reference sequence). The chain's CDR3 is CSASLAGGLPAYEQYF. CDR3 nucleotide sequence: TGCAGTGCTTCCCTAGCGGGGGGGCTTCCTGCCTACGAGCAGTACTTC.

The rearrangement uses TRBV24-1 and TRBJ2-2; D not certain. Germline CDR1 reads KGHDR; CDR2 reads SFDVKD. CDR3 length: 15 amino acids. V dropped 5 bases and J dropped 2 bases, with 11 bases sitting between them. CDR3 coding DNA: TGTGCCACCAGTGCGGTTGGGGTAAACACCGGGGAGCTGTTTTTT. Encoded protein: CATSAVGVNTGELFF.

The rearrangement links TRBV18 to TRBJ2-2; no reliable D call. Deletions cut 2 bases from V and 1 base from J, with 8 bases between. The germline V gene encodes CDR1 KGHSH and CDR2 LQKENI. The CDR3 contains 15 residues. The CDR3 nucleotides are TGTGCCAGCTCACCAATCATCAGGAACACCGGGGAGCTGTTTTTT. Translation: CASSPIIRNTGELFF.

This clonotype turned up a few times. This chain joins TRBV5-8 and TRBJ1-1, with no clear D. CDR1 is SGHTS, CDR2 YDEGEE, per germline. The CDR3 totals 14 residues. With 0 bases removed from V and 5 bases from J, the gap between germline ends came to 11 bases. The DNA of the CDR3 is TGTGCCAGCAGCTTGGACCGCCGAATGACTGAAGCTTTCTTT. This gives the protein CASSLDRRMTEAFF.

This clonotype was counted between two and nine times. The gene calls are TRBV4-1 and TRBJ1-1, with D perhaps TRBD1 (5 bases). Trimming cost V 8 bases and J 0 bases, with 13 bases left between them. The V gene's germline CDR1 is MGHRA and CDR2 YSYEKL. This CDR3 spans 14 amino acids. The CDR3: CASGTPGLNTEAFF. The CDR3 nucleotides are TGCGCCAGCGGGACCCCCGGCTTGAACACTGAAGCTTTCTTT.

This clonotype was observed once. The chain uses TRBV12-3 or TRBV12-4 and TRBJ1-2; 7 bases map to TRBD1. V lost 6 bases and J lost 4; bases outside the gene matches: 8. The CDR3 is 14 residues long. CDR3 nucleotides: TGTGCCAGCAGATCTGACAGGGCCCTCTATGGCTACACCTTC. It specifies CASRSDRALYGYTF.

The sample holds many counts of this clonotype. One end of the junction does not line up with germline, which may come from a read error. The rearrangement uses TRBV27 and TRBJ2-1; 10 positions match TRBD2. Germline-derived CDR1 and CDR2 are MNHEY and SMNVEV (reference sequence). This CDR3 is 16 amino acids long. In nucleotides, the CDR3 is TGTGCCAGCAGCTTATCTAGCGGGGGCTCCTACAATGAGCAGTTCTTC. This translates into CASSLSSGGSYNEQFF.

This clonotype was seen a few times. The V call is TRBV7-6, the J call TRBJ1-1; maybe TRBD1 (6 bases). The germline gives CDR1 SGHVS, CDR2 FNYEAQ. The CDR3 runs to 17 residues. The chain's CDR3 is CAGIRGGTPNPNTEAFF. DNA of the CDR3: TGTGCAGGGATTCGAGGAGGGACACCGAACCCGAACACTGAAGCTTTCTTT.

This clonotype was found many times. The chain recombines TRBV7-2 with TRBJ2-7, with D possibly TRBD2 on 5 matching bases. From germline, CDR1 is SGHTA and CDR2 FQGNSA. Trimming stripped 5 bases from V and 6 bases from J, with 14 bases between. This CDR3 region has 13 residues. The CDR3 reads CASSPYTRAEQYV. The DNA for the CDR3 is TGTGCCAGCAGCCCTTACACGAGGGCCGAGCAGTACGTC.

This chain joins TRBV7-6 and TRBJ2-1, with 9 bases that match TRBD1. V trimming: 5 bases; J trimming: 6 bases; junction bases outside the gene matches: 5. Looked up from germline, CDR1 is SGHVS and CDR2 is FNYEAQ. This CDR3 region has 14 residues. The CDR3 here is CASSHPDRGNEQFF. Here the CDR3 DNA reads TGTGCCAGCAGCCATCCGGACAGGGGCAATGAGCAGTTCTTC. Full variable domain (rest looked up from reference TRBV7-6 and TRBJ2-1): GAGVSQSPRYKVTKRGQDVALRCDPISGHVSLYWYRQALGQGPEFLTYFNYEAQQDKSGLPNDRFSAERPEGSISTLTIQRTEQRDSAMYRCASSHPDRGNEQFFGPGTRLTVL.

In its sample, this clonotype was seen a few times. The chain links TRBV7-8 to TRBJ2-5; 7 nucleotides line up with TRBD2. The junction had 5 bases not matched to a gene; V was cut back by 6 bases and J by 1 base. Germline CDR1 is SGHVS and CDR2 is FQNEAQ. This CDR3 is 14 amino acids long. CDR3 protein: CASRLTSPQETQYF. DNA for the CDR3: TGTGCCAGCAGATTGACTAGCCCCCAAGAGACCCAGTACTTC.

This chain uses TRBV7-8 with TRBJ2-3; D is perhaps TRBD2 (5 bases). CDR1 is SGHVS, CDR2 FQNEAQ, per germline. The CDR3 totals 16 residues. Trimming shortened V by 5 bases and J by 7 bases, and 22 bases separated the two germline ends. The CDR3, as DNA: TGTGCCAGCAGCCTCACTTCAGGACTTCGAGAAAATACGCAGTATTTT. Its translation: CASSLTSGLRENTQYF.

This clonotype was picked up a small number of times. The J gene is TRBJ2-2, the V gene TRBV28; TRBD1 aligns across 8 bases. The CDR3 is 15 residues long. Germline lookup yields CDR1 MDHEN and CDR2 SYDVKM. J gave up 2 bases and V 4 bases, and 3 bases lay outside the gene matches. CDR3 bases: TGTGCCAGCAGTTCGGACAGGGAAAACACCGGGGAGCTGTTTTTT. Encoded protein: CASSSDRENTGELFF. Filled out from reference TRBV28 and TRBJ2-2, the complete variable domain reads DVKVTQSSRYLVKRTGEKVFLECVQDMDHENMFWYRQDPGLGLRLIYFSYDVKMKEKGDIPEGYSVSREKKERFSLILESASTNQTSMYLCASSSDRENTGELFFGEGSRLTVL.

This clonotype was observed many times. V is TRBV7-2 and J is TRBJ2-5; 9 bases map to TRBD2. The CDR3 has 14 amino acids. J lost 5 bases, V lost 3 bases, and 4 bases had no gene match. Per germline, CDR1 SGHTA and CDR2 FQGNSA. Written as DNA, the CDR3 is TGTGCCAGCAGCTTTCTTACTAGCGGGGAGACCCAGTACTTC. Protein: CASSFLTSGETQYF.

The chain has TRBV6-6 and TRBJ1-4; D not resolved. The length of the CDR3 is 16 residues. CDR1 and CDR2 from the germline V gene are MNHNY and SVGAGI (reference sequence). V was shortened by 0 bases and J by 5 bases, with 13 bases between the two germline ends. CDR3 bases: TGTGCCAGCAGTTACTCGGCCGGGCCTACCAATGAAAAACTGTTTTTT. Translating gives CASSYSAGPTNEKLFF.